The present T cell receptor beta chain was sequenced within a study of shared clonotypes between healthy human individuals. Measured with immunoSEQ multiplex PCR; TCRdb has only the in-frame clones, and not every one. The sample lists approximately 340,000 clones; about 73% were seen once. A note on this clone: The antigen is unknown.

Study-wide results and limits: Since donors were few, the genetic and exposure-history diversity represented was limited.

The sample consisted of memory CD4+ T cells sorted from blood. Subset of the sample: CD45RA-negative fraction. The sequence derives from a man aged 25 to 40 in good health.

The chain's CDR3 is CSVAGLLNTEAFF. CDR3 nucleotide sequence: TGCAGCGTTGCGGGACTCCTGAACACTGAAGCTTTCTTT. This sequence joins TRBV29-1 and TRBJ1-1, with D tentatively TRBD1 (5 bases). Germline V CDR1 and CDR2: SQVTM, ANQGSEA. The CDR3 is made up of 13 amino acids. The germline V and J ends were trimmed by 4 bases and 0 bases, with 9 bases remaining between them.